The entry that follows covers one T cell receptor (beta chain) sequence. Its antigen remains unidentified. Among the donors, all were healthy bone marrow donors. With 60 Vbeta and 13 Jbeta primers, the PCR was carried out. This table comes from immunoSEQ multiplex PCR, and its TCRdb copy is limited to in-frame clones, with some not included. The top ten hold around 1.9% of the sample, which has roughly 90,000 clones, 70% to 85% seen once. The sample comes from a study of cytomegalovirus exposure and HLA in healthy donors. Study information: Counted in an early data release were about 85 million unique TCRs from HLA-typed donors.

General study points: A highly shared variant cluster was judged a likely technical artifact. After further analysis at a later stage, some 15,000 TCR beta sequences were associated with HLA alleles at 0.05 false discovery rate.

The specimen was PBMCs. The source of this sequence is a man between 18 and 35 years old in good health and CMV-seronegative.

The CDR3 is CASSLGRAFNNEQFF. The CDR3 DNA follows: TGTGCCAGCAGTTTAGGCAGGGCTTTCAACAATGAGCAGTTCTTC. The rearrangement links TRBV28 to TRBJ2-1; D possibly corresponds to TRBD1 (5 bases). The germline gives CDR1 MDHEN, CDR2 SYDVKM. V was clipped by 2 bases and J by 5 bases, with 13 bases between them. This CDR3 comprises 15 residues.